The rows below give T cell receptor beta chains drawn from one sample of a study of blood T cell repertoires in COVID-19. Method: immunoSEQ multiplex PCR; TCRdb's copy keeps in-frame clones and lacks some. The sample has approximately 210,000 clones; roughly 94% are singletons. Sequencing was carried out using peripheral blood. Source of these receptors: a man aged 25-40 years with acute or convalescent COVID-19. The CDR3 runs from the conserved cysteine through the conserved F or W. A D gene is named only where the DNA matches it firmly. For some rows the clone size is stated as once, few or many, or as a class when expanded; others skip it.

v_call: TRBV7-2
clone_size: -
j_call: TRBJ2-3
d_call: TRBD1
cdr3_nt: TGTGCCAGCAGCTACCGGGACAGGGGTACAGATACGCAGTATTTT
cdr3_aa: CASSYRDRGTDTQYF

v_call: TRBV9
clone_size: once
j_call: TRBJ2-3
d_call: TRBD2
cdr3_nt: TGTGCCAGCAGCGTGAGCGGGGGGGCGGGATCCACAGATACGCAGTATTTT
cdr3_aa: CASSVSGGAGSTDTQYF

v_call: TRBV6-5
clone_size: -
j_call: TRBJ1-1
d_call: -
cdr3_nt: TGTGCCAGCAGGGTCGGACAGCGGAACACTGAAGCTTTCTTT
cdr3_aa: CASRVGQRNTEAFF

v_call: TRBV2
clone_size: -
j_call: TRBJ2-7
d_call: TRBD2
cdr3_nt: TGTGCCAGCAGAAGCGGGAGGGCTGACGAGCAGTACTTC
cdr3_aa: CASRSGRADEQYF

v_call: TRBV5-8
clone_size: -
j_call: TRBJ2-5
d_call: TRBD2
cdr3_nt: TGTGCCAGCAGATTGGGAACTAGCGGAGGAGGGGGGGAGACCCAGTACTTC
cdr3_aa: CASRLGTSGGGGETQYF

v_call: TRBV5-1
clone_size: -
j_call: TRBJ1-4
d_call: TRBD1
cdr3_nt: TGCGCCAGCAGCTTGGGGCGGGGGACAGGGCGTGAAAAACTGTTTTTT
cdr3_aa: CASSLGRGTGREKLFF

v_call: TRBV7-3
clone_size: -
j_call: TRBJ1-6
d_call: -
cdr3_nt: TGTGCCAGCAGCTTAGGGCGTTCGGTCAATTCACCCCTCCACTTT
cdr3_aa: CASSLGRSVNSPLHF

v_call: TRBV10-1
clone_size: -
j_call: TRBJ1-3
d_call: -
cdr3_nt: TGCGCCAGCAGTGAGTCGGGAGGGTCTGGAAACACCATATATTTT
cdr3_aa: CASSESGGSGNTIYF

v_call: TRBV28
clone_size: once
j_call: TRBJ1-2
d_call: -
cdr3_nt: TGTGCCAGCAGCCCGACAGCTGGGGCGATCAACTATGGCTACACCTTC
cdr3_aa: CASSPTAGAINYGYTF

v_call: TRBV7-2
clone_size: -
j_call: TRBJ2-7
d_call: TRBD2
cdr3_nt: TGTGCCAGCAGCTTACGTCAGCGGGGGGGAGTGGCAAAGTACTTC
cdr3_aa: CASSLRQRGGVAKYF

v_call: TRBV2
clone_size: once
j_call: TRBJ2-3
d_call: -
cdr3_nt: TGTGCCAGCAGGAAAATAGAAGATACGCAGTATTTT
cdr3_aa: CASRKIEDTQYF

v_call: TRBV2
clone_size: -
j_call: TRBJ2-1
d_call: TRBD2
cdr3_nt: TGTGCCAGCAGTGGGGTGCCACGGACTAGCGTCAATGAGCAGTTCTTC
cdr3_aa: CASSGVPRTSVNEQFF

v_call: TRBV10-3
clone_size: -
j_call: TRBJ2-3
d_call: TRBD1
cdr3_nt: TGTGCCATCAGTGCCCCCTCCGTGACAGGGTCAGATACGCAGTATTTT
cdr3_aa: CAISAPSVTGSDTQYF

v_call: TRBV15
clone_size: -
j_call: TRBJ1-2
d_call: -
cdr3_nt: TGTGCCACCAGCACACTACGCAGGGCCAACTATGGCTACACCTTC
cdr3_aa: CATSTLRRANYGYTF

v_call: TRBV11-3
clone_size: -
j_call: TRBJ1-6
d_call: -
cdr3_nt: TGTGCCAGCAGCTTATTGGGGGGGAGAAGTTCACCCCTCCACTTT
cdr3_aa: CASSLLGGRSSPLHF

v_call: TRBV5-1
clone_size: once
j_call: TRBJ2-7
d_call: -
cdr3_nt: TGCGCCAGCAGCTTGGCCAGTGACAGGAGAATGGAGCAGTACTTC
cdr3_aa: CASSLASDRRMEQYF

v_call: TRBV28
clone_size: -
j_call: TRBJ1-2
d_call: -
cdr3_nt: TGTGCCAGCAGACCCGAGTATGGCTACACCTTC
cdr3_aa: CASRPEYGYTF

v_call: TRBV7-2
clone_size: few
j_call: TRBJ1-1
d_call: -
cdr3_nt: TGTGCCAGCAGCTTACTCGGGGACACTGAAGCTTTCTTT
cdr3_aa: CASSLLGDTEAFF

v_call: TRBV4-2
clone_size: -
j_call: TRBJ1-1
d_call: -
cdr3_nt: TGTGCCAGCAGCCCTACCACAGGGTCTGAAGCTTTCTTT
cdr3_aa: CASSPTTGSEAFF

v_call: TRBV7-8
clone_size: -
j_call: TRBJ2-1
d_call: TRBD1
cdr3_nt: TGTGCCAGCAGCTACACCGGGACAGGGAACAATGAGCAGTTCTTC
cdr3_aa: CASSYTGTGNNEQFF